This T cell receptor beta chain was identified in a study of a mutant IDH1 vaccine in newly diagnosed glioma. The data were produced by immunoSEQ multiplex PCR, yet TCRdb's version contains in-frame clones alone and is incomplete. The data show some 68,000 clones, approximately 85% seen once. As to time point: baseline, week 1 (first vaccination visit). The sample's treatment: pre-vaccination baseline after standard-of-care therapy. The trim removed 5 bases at V and 10 bases at J, leaving 11 bases unmatched. This CDR3 spans 15 amino acids. CDR1 is SEHNR, CDR2 FQNEAQ, per germline (reference sequence). In this sample, this clone turned up once.

The chain couples TRBV7-9 to TRBJ1-6; 7 bases agree with TRBD1. The TCR sequence derives from a man between 45 and 60 years old with glioma. The material was PBMCs, obtained from a glioma patient treated with radiotherapy, temozolomide or both. CDR3 protein: CASSPEPGGQSPLHF. The CDR3 coding sequence is TGTGCCAGCAGCCCGGAGCCAGGGGGACAATCACCCCTCCACTTT.